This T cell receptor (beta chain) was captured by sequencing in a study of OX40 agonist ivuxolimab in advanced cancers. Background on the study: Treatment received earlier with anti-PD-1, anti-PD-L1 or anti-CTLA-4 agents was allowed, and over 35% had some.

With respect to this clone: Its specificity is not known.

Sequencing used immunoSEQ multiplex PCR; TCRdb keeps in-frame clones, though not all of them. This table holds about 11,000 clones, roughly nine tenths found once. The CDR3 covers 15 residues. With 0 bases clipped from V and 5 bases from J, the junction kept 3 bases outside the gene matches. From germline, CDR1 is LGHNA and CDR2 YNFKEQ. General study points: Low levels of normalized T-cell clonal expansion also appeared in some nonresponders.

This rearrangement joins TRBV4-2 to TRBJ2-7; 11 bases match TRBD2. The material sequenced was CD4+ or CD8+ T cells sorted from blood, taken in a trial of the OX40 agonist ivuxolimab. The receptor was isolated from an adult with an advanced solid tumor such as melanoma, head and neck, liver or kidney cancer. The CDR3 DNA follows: TGTGCCAGCAGCCAAGATCCACTAGCGGGAGACGAGCAGTACTTC. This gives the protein CASSQDPLAGDEQYF.